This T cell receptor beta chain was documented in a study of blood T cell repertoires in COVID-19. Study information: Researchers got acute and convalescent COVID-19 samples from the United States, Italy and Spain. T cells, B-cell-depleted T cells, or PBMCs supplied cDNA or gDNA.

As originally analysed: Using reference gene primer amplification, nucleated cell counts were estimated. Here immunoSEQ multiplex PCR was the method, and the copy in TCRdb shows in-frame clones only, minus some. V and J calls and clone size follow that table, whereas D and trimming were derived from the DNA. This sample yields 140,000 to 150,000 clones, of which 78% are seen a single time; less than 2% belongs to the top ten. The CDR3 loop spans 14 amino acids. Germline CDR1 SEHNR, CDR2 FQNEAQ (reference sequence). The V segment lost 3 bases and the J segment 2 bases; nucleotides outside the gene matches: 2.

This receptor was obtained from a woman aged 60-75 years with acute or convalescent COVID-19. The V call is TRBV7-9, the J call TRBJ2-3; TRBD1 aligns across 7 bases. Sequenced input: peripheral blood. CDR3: CASSFGQVTDTQYF. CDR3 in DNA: TGTGCCAGCAGCTTTGGACAGGTCACAGATACGCAGTATTTT.